This T cell receptor (beta chain) was identified in a study of T cells in Graves' hyperthyroidism and ophthalmopathy. The investigators amplified TCR beta CDR3 regions from RNA transcripts. Initially, a first-round RT-PCR of the TCR CDR3 employed the HTBI primer set. TCRdb used MiXCR to reprocess the multiplex PCR reads, holding one entry per CDR3 protein. Of 500,000 to 650,000 distinct CDR3 sequences listed, roughly 17% are singletons. This clonotype was counted ten times or more. Its cognate antigen is unknown. Whole-study findings and limits: Peripheral blood also featured most of the thyroid clonotypes expanded above 0.001.

Germline V gives CDR1 MDHEN, CDR2 SYDVKM. The V and J ends lost 6 bases and 0 bases respectively, with 8 bases between them. This CDR3 comprises 13 residues. The source is a woman aged 18 to 35 with Graves' ophthalmopathy. The rearrangement links TRBV28 to TRBJ1-1; D is undetermined. Sequencing input: blood. CDR3 bases: TGTGCCAGCAGGGATCCGGTGAACACTGAAGCTTTCTTT. This sequence encodes CASRDPVNTEAFF. Full variable domain (missing parts from reference TRBV28 and TRBJ1-1): DVKVTQSSRYLVKRTGEKVFLECVQDMDHENMFWYRQDPGLGLRLIYFSYDVKMKEKGDIPEGYSVSREKKERFSLILESASTNQTSMYLCASRDPVNTEAFFGQGTRLTVV.